One TCR beta chain is described in this entry. The data originate from a study of blood T cell repertoires in COVID-19. For the study at large: The United States, Italy and Spain supplied acute and convalescent COVID-19 samples. T cells, B-cell-depleted T cells, or PBMCs provided the cDNA or gDNA that served as material.

Original handling: Nucleated cell counts were estimated from reference gene primer amplification. Sequencing was performed with immunoSEQ multiplex PCR; in TCRdb, only in-frame clones are kept and a portion is missing. That table furnishes V, J and clone size, whereas the DNA furnished D and trimming. Of around 75,000 clones in the sample, approximately 90% were seen once. Germline V gene data show CDR1 as KGHDR and CDR2 as SFDVKD. With 5 bases clipped from V and 0 bases from J, the junction kept 9 bases outside the gene matches. The CDR3 is 18 amino acids. The genes are TRBV24-1 and TRBJ2-3, with 11 positions matching TRBD2. This clonotype was obtained from a human donor in a cohort sampled during active COVID-19. Sequences were obtained from peripheral blood. CDR3 nucleotides: TGTGCCACCAGTGGCTGGACTAGCGGGTACACTAGCACAGATACGCAGTATTTT. Translating it yields CATSGWTSGYTSTDTQYF.